This passage covers 20 T cell receptor beta chains from one sample sequenced in a study of blood T cell repertoires in COVID-19. Measured with immunoSEQ multiplex PCR; TCRdb has only the in-frame clones, and not every one. The sample shows just under 55,000 clones, more than 85% of them seen only once. Sequencing was carried out using peripheral blood. These receptors originate from a man aged 50 to 59 with acute or convalescent COVID-19.

V gene TRBV23-1 combines with J gene TRBJ2-3; 13 bases agree with TRBD2. TRBV23-1 is an ORF, and what it does is uncertain. V dropped 0 bases and J dropped 4; count of bases not matched to a gene: 10. The CDR3 spans 19 residues. DNA for the CDR3: TGCGCCAGCAGTCAATCCCCATCCGGACTAGCGGGAGCCGCAGATACGCAGTATTTT. Translation: CASSQSPSGLAGAADTQYF.

In this sample, this clone turned up a few times. The rearrangement uses TRBV24-1 and TRBJ2-1, with 12 bases identical to TRBD2. Germline values: CDR1 KGHDR, CDR2 SFDVKD. This CDR3 comprises 17 residues. V trimming: 3 bases; J trimming: 7 bases; junction bases outside the gene matches: 9. The CDR3 reads CATSDPLAGGPLNEQFF. The CDR3, as DNA: TGTGCCACCAGTGATCCCCTAGCGGGAGGGCCTCTTAATGAGCAGTTCTTC.

In this sample, this clone turned up a few times. The chain recombines TRBV6-1 with TRBJ1-5; 9 bases align to TRBD1. The CDR3 spans 18 residues. Germline values: CDR1 MNHNS, CDR2 SASEGT. After removal of 4 bases from V and 11 bases from J, the junction contained 21 bases not matched to a gene. The CDR3, as DNA: TGTGCCAGCAGTGTACTGGGGTGGGACAGGGTGAAGGTCGTGACCCAGCATTTT. Residues: CASSVLGWDRVKVVTQHF.

The J gene is TRBJ2-1, the V gene TRBV11-2; TRBD2 matches 14 bases. This CDR3 contains 19 residues. V was pared by 4 bases and J by 3 bases, with 11 bases of the junction left unmatched. Germline CDR1 is SGHAT and CDR2 is FQNNGV. CDR3 amino acids: CASSSHPRLAGGDYNEQFF. Here the CDR3 DNA reads TGTGCCAGCAGCTCCCACCCCCGACTAGCGGGAGGGGACTACAATGAGCAGTTCTTC. Variable domain in full (rest from reference TRBV11-2 and TRBJ2-1): EAGVAQSPRYKIIEKRQSVAFWCNPISGHATLYWYQQILGQGPKLLIQFQNNGVVDDSQLPKDRFSAERLKGVDSTLKIQPAKLEDSAVYLCASSSHPRLAGGDYNEQFFGPGTRLTVL.

Only a few counts were recorded for this clone. For the CDR3, the DNA is TGTGCCAGCAGCCTAGGACAGAACACTGAAGCTTTCTTT. This translates into CASSLGQNTEAFF. This chain uses TRBV7-6 with TRBJ1-1, with a tentative D call TRBD1 (5 bases). Trimming stripped 5 bases from V and 1 base from J, with 8 bases between. Germline V gene lookup returns CDR1 SGHVS and CDR2 FNYEAQ. The CDR3 has 13 residues.

CDR3 residues: CASSVAWGRDTQYF. The CDR3 DNA reads as TGTGCCAGCAGCGTGGCCTGGGGGCGGGATACGCAGTATTTT. The chain uses TRBV9 and TRBJ2-3, with TRBD1 as a possible D gene (6 bases). CDR1 and CDR2 from the germline V gene are SGDLS and YYNGEE. The CDR3 is 14 amino acids. The V and J ends lost 2 bases and 6 bases respectively, with 13 bases between them.

The chain recombines TRBV7-7 with TRBJ1-3, with no clear D. Germline V gives CDR1 SSHAT, CDR2 FNYEAQ (reference sequence). The CDR3 has 16 residues. V was trimmed by 1 base and J by 4 bases, leaving 14 bases between them. CDR3 sequence reads: CASSLGPAGYGNTIYF. The CDR3 region has the DNA TGTGCCAGCAGCTTAGGGCCCGCGGGCTACGGAAACACCATATATTTT. Variable domain in full (rest from reference TRBV7-7 and TRBJ1-3): GAGVSQSPRYKVTKRGQDVTLRCDPISSHATLYWYQQALGQGPEFLTYFNYEAQPDKSGLPSDRFSAERPEGSISTLTIQRTEQRDSAMYRCASSLGPAGYGNTIYFGEGSWLTVV.

V gene TRBV6-5 combines with J gene TRBJ1-2; tentative D call: TRBD1 (6 bases). The V end was cut by 6 bases, the J end by 8 bases, with 19 bases between. The CDR3 covers 14 residues. CDR1 and CDR2 (germline): MNHEY, SVGAGI. CDR3 nucleotide sequence: TGTGCCAGCAGCCCCATGGGGCAGGGGATCGGCTACACCTTC. It codes for CASSPMGQGIGYTF.

CDR3 protein: CASSYSSDWGYTF. The CDR3 DNA reads TGTGCCAGCAGTTACTCGTCCGACTGGGGCTACACCTTC. The chain recombines TRBV6-6 with TRBJ1-2; no clear D. The CDR3 loop spans 13 amino acids. The germline V and J ends were trimmed by 0 bases and 8 bases, with 10 bases remaining between them. The germline V gene has CDR1 MNHNY and CDR2 SVGAGI (reference sequence).

The CDR3 DNA reads TGTGCCAGCAGCATGGGGACTAGCGGGAGGTATTTAGATACGCAGTATTTT. It encodes CASSMGTSGRYLDTQYF. J is TRBJ2-3 and V is TRBV11-2, with 15 bases lining up with TRBD2. CDR1 is SGHAT and CDR2 is FQNNGV in the germline V gene. Trimming at V came to 5 bases and at J to 5 bases, leaving 8 bases not matched to a gene. The CDR3 extends over 17 amino acids.

This clone appeared a single time. For the CDR3, the DNA is TGTGCCAGCAGCTCACAGGGGAGCCACTACAATGAGCAGTTCTTC. The encoded protein is CASSSQGSHYNEQFF. The chain is built from TRBV11-2 and TRBJ2-1, with TRBD1 identical over 7 bases. The germline V gene has CDR1 SGHAT and CDR2 FQNNGV. The CDR3 has 15 amino acids. V trimming: 4 bases; J trimming: 3 bases; junction bases outside the gene matches: 6. Complete variable domain (other parts from reference TRBV11-2 and TRBJ2-1): EAGVAQSPRYKIIEKRQSVAFWCNPISGHATLYWYQQILGQGPKLLIQFQNNGVVDDSQLPKDRFSAERLKGVDSTLKIQPAKLEDSAVYLCASSSQGSHYNEQFFGPGTRLTVL.

The rearrangement uses TRBV30 and TRBJ2-7; 13 bases align to TRBD2. Trimming removed 2 bases from V and 3 bases from J; junction bases left unmatched: 7. Germline V gene data show CDR1 as GTSNPN and CDR2 as SVGIG (reference sequence). The CDR3 is 16 amino acids. The CDR3 sequence is CAWSRRLAGGHYEQYF. The CDR3 DNA reads as TGTGCCTGGAGTCGAAGACTAGCGGGAGGACACTACGAGCAGTACTTC.

The gene calls are TRBV28 and TRBJ1-2, with a weak D call TRBD1 (5 bases). Germline CDR1 and CDR2: MDHEN and SYDVKM. Trimming stripped 5 bases from V and 8 bases from J, with 18 bases between. The CDR3 is made up of 14 amino acids. The CDR3 region is CASSHRQWASGYTF. In nucleotides, the CDR3 is TGTGCCAGCAGTCACCGACAGTGGGCGTCGGGCTACACCTTC.

The chain uses TRBV7-2 and TRBJ1-1; D may be TRBD1 (6 bases). V lost 0 bases and J lost 10, with 12 bases in between. The CDR3 is made up of 13 amino acids. CDR1 and CDR2 from the germline V gene are SGHTA and FQGNSA. DNA for the CDR3: TGTGCCAGCAGCTTAGCGCGGGGGCAGGCAGCTTTCTTT. Protein sequence: CASSLARGQAAFF.

The chain combines TRBV4-1 with TRBJ1-1, with 8 bases matching TRBD1. V was clipped by 5 bases and J by 5 bases; unmatched bases: 4. The CDR3 extends over 13 amino acids. CDR1 is MGHRA and CDR2 is YSYEKL in the germline V gene. The CDR3 DNA reads as TGCGCCAGCAGCTCAGGGGGCGGAACTGAAGCTTTCTTT. Amino acid sequence: CASSSGGGTEAFF.

The chain has TRBV19 and TRBJ1-2, with 8 bases lining up with TRBD1. Germline-derived CDR1 and CDR2 are LNHDA and SQIVND (reference sequence). V lost 6 bases, J lost 4 bases, and 7 bases stayed unmatched. This CDR3 region has 14 residues. The CDR3 sequence: CASSRTGTTYGYTF. In DNA form, the CDR3 reads TGTGCCAGTAGCCGGACAGGGACGACCTATGGCTACACCTTC. Together with reference TRBV19 and TRBJ1-2, the CDR3 gives the full variable domain: DGGITQSPKYLFRKEGQNVTLSCEQNLNHDAMYWYRQDPGQGLRLIYYSQIVNDFQKGDIAEGYSVSREKKESFPLTVTSAQKNPTAFYLCASSRTGTTYGYTFGSGTRLTVV.

The chain carries TRBV6-1 and TRBJ1-3, with unresolved D. Deletions cut 1 base from V and 11 bases from J, with 9 bases between. The CDR3 is made up of 12 amino acids. Germline values: CDR1 MNHNS, CDR2 SASEGT. The CDR3 region has the DNA TGTGCCAGCAGTGAAGGGAGTATCGCCATATATTTT. Amino acid sequence: CASSEGSIAIYF.

The chain is built from TRBV2 and TRBJ1-2, with D possibly being TRBD1 (5 bases). The CDR3 runs to 14 residues. V lost 6 bases and J lost 0, with 11 bases in between. CDR1 SNHLY and CDR2 FYNNEI come from the germline V gene. CDR3 loop: CASRSGTANYGYTF. CDR3 DNA sequence: TGTGCCAGCAGAAGCGGGACGGCTAACTATGGCTACACCTTC.

This clone appeared a single time. This chain links TRBV18 with TRBJ2-1; maybe TRBD1 (6 bases). Trimming left V 3 bases short and J 4 bases short, with 10 bases between. CDR1 KGHSH and CDR2 LQKENI come from the germline V gene. The CDR3 is 14 amino acids. In DNA form, the CDR3 reads TGTGCCAGCTCACCCAGGACAGTATACAATGAGCAGTTCTTC. The encoded protein is CASSPRTVYNEQFF.

The V call is TRBV11-2, the J call TRBJ2-3; D gene ambiguous. Germline values: CDR1 SGHAT, CDR2 FQNNGV. Trimming removed 1 base at V and 0 bases at J, with 8 bases between. This CDR3 has 15 residues. CDR3 sequence reads: CASSLGSRSTDTQYF. The CDR3 DNA is TGTGCCAGCAGCTTAGGTAGTCGTAGCACAGATACGCAGTATTTT.